Here is one T cell receptor beta chain with its context. What it binds is not known. PCR involved 60 Vbeta and 13 Jbeta primers. Only in-frame clones appear in the TCRdb table, and some are missing; sequencing was by immunoSEQ multiplex PCR. The sample contains about 180,000 clones, over 75% of which appear only once. The data derive from a study of cytomegalovirus exposure and HLA in healthy donors. Overall study: Ancestry clustering placed around four fifths of some 400 genotyped donors in the Caucasian-associated cluster. Overall study findings and caveats: In a later analysis, donors in an Asian-associated ancestry cluster reportedly had fewer N-insertions in productive TCRs than the cohort mean. Most CMV-associated TCR beta chains appeared HLA-restricted in a later analysis. As was reported, the HLA-A and HLA-B alleles of most subjects were accurately predicted from TCR beta sequences.

The germline gives CDR1 LGHNA, CDR2 YSLEER. Deletions cut 4 bases from V and 4 bases from J, with 10 bases between. CDR3 length: 13 residues. This sequence was found in a woman under 40 in good health and CMV-seronegative. This rearrangement joins TRBV4-3 to TRBJ2-5; D perhaps matches TRBD1 (5 bases). The specimen was PBMCs. The DNA of the CDR3 is TGCGCCAGCAGCCGTAGCCAGGGAGAGACCCAGTACTTC. Amino acids: CASSRSQGETQYF.